Included here is one T cell receptor (beta chain) sequence, with context. No antigen is known for it. It has no much larger one-base neighbor in the sample; base qualities were not kept. Reading the label with the study, this specimen's time point is: after dendritic cell vaccination, including at tumor progression/relapse. Selection of patients required sufficient residual fresh-frozen tumor tissue and over two years of available survival data. An isocitrate dehydrogenase mutation was not carried by any of the glioblastoma patients, although molecular status was otherwise variable. PBMC were collected before vaccination, two weeks after the third vaccination, and at tumor progression when it occurred. The Qiagen DNeasy Blood extraction Kit was used to extract genomic DNA. Using the immunoSEQ assay, TCRB CDR3 regions were amplified from 1.5 to 2 micrograms of genomic DNA, or from all available DNA when less than that was on hand. Multiplex PCR used 60 forward primers for TCR V beta segments and 13 reverse primers for J beta segments. To estimate reads per starting template, synthetic control templates were spiked into each sample at limiting dilution. The Illumina HiSeq System generated sequencing reads of 87 bp. The authors' pipeline ran thus. PCR and sequencing errors were removed by a nearest neighbor algorithm that merged closely related sequences. TCR overlap was measured as the percentage of unique tumor TCR beta sequences also present in the same patient's peripheral blood. TCRdb obtained this table from immuneACCESS and retained in-frame rearrangements with V and J assigned. These tables miss some clones; where compared with another copy, unresolved V genes account for less than half of the shortfall, and the remainder is unexplained. D and trimming were read from the DNA, whereas the V and J calls and clone size are those reported in that table. The sample records some 58,000 clones, about 83% of which are singletons. Of the sample, roughly 9% is held by the ten largest clones.

From a lookup of the germline V gene, CDR1 and CDR2 are SGHAT and FQNNGV. Including the terminal cysteine and phenylalanine, the CDR3 comprises 15 residues. CDR3 DNA is the only sequence kept; it has 45 bases, read in frame from the first base. Trimming removed 2 bases from V and 2 bases from J, leaving 13 bases between the germline ends. This sample stems from a study of glioma-infiltrating T cells after dendritic cell vaccination (dated by TCRdb to the mid-2010s). For context, the study as a whole: Of the approximately 15 glioblastoma patients in the cohort, all drawn from Phase I and II dendritic cell vaccination trials, 9 were newly diagnosed and 6 had recurrent disease. Each patient was given three intradermal dendritic cell vaccine injections, spaced two weeks apart, in the arm below the axilla. Survival after dendritic cell vaccination was correlated with TCR sequencing metrics such as TIL content and the overlap between tumor and blood repertoires. In glioblastoma patients vaccinated with dendritic cells, deep sequencing of TCR beta CDR3 regions served to measure tumor-infiltrating lymphocyte content and to compare repertoires between tumor and blood. Patients received autologous tumor lysate-pulsed dendritic cell vaccination between the early 2000s and the early 2010s. To make the vaccine, monocyte-derived dendritic cells were cultured for 6 to 8 days with IL-4 and GM-CSF and then pulsed overnight with autologous tumor lysate. General findings and caveats noted by the study authors: The response model built on TCR overlap across three groups was characterized as speculative, with prospective validation still needed. The cohort was small and heterogeneous, with few patients having full blood and tumor sets and even fewer initial-recurrent tumor pairs. No direct relationship between TCR clonality and survival was found, suggesting a diverse polyclonal response may matter. Higher estimated pretreatment TIL content predicted longer time to progression and overall survival after dendritic cell vaccination.

Recombination connected TRBV11-2 to TRBJ2-7; tentative D gene TRBD1, with 5 bases matching. This TCR came from a human donor with glioblastoma. The sample consisted of blood, taken after dendritic cell vaccination. The DNA sequence is TGTGCCAGCAGCTTAAGGGGCAGTTCACCCTACGAGCAGTACTTC. Translated, this is CASSLRGSSPYEQYF.